The 4 T cell receptor beta chains below all came from one sample that was sequenced in a study of response to subunit inactivated influenza vaccine. TCRdb re-analysed the RT-PCR reads in MiXCR, keeping a single row per CDR3 protein. The sample comprises about 480,000 distinct CDR3 sequences, 10% to 15% of which are singletons, and approximately 14% rests with the top ten. The material was PBMCs from blood, obtained 35 to 45 days after vaccination. Receptor source: a man in his fifties or sixties who received an inactivated influenza vaccine.

This clonotype was seen a handful of times. The chain joins TRBV4-2 to TRBJ1-2, with no clear D. The CDR3 consists of 14 residues. CDR1 and CDR2 (germline): LGHNA, YNFKEQ. V was clipped by 1 base and J by 2 bases, with 8 bases between them. CDR3 protein: CASSQAESNYGYTF. CDR3 bases: TGTGCCAGCAGCCAAGCTGAGTCGAACTATGGCTACACCTTC.

This clonotype was seen only a few times. The rearrangement joins TRBV3-1 to TRBJ1-1, with D hard to call. The V end lost 1 base, the J end lost 3 bases, and 6 bases lay between the germline ends. From germline, CDR1 is LGHDT and CDR2 YNNKEL (reference sequence). This CDR3 region has 13 residues. The CDR3 region has the DNA TGTGCCAGCAGCCAAGCCCCTCACACTGAAGCTTTCTTT. It encodes CASSQAPHTEAFF.

The rearrangement joins TRBV30 to TRBJ2-7; 13 bases fit TRBD2. Germline assignment: CDR1 GTSNPN and CDR2 SVGIG (reference sequence). The CDR3 extends over 17 amino acids. The trim removed 4 bases at V and 0 bases at J, leaving 9 bases unmatched. CDR3 DNA: TGTGCCTGGAACCCTCCGGGACTAGCGGGACTCTCCTACGAGCAGTACTTC. Its protein is CAWNPPGLAGLSYEQYF.

This clonotype was seen a handful of times. The genes are TRBV7-9 and TRBJ2-1; TRBD1 might be the D (5 bases). The CDR3 is 14 residues long. Trimming cost V 7 bases and J 2 bases, with 12 bases left between them. Germline V gene sequence: CDR1 SEHNR, CDR2 FQNEAQ (reference sequence). CDR3 loop: CASTTQGAYNEQFF. In DNA, the CDR3 is TGTGCCAGCACCACCCAGGGCGCCTACAATGAGCAGTTCTTC. Combining the CDR3 with reference TRBV7-9 and TRBJ2-1 gives the whole variable domain DTGVSQNPRHKITKRGQNVTFRCDPISEHNRLYWYRQTLGQGPEFLTYFQNEAQLEKSRLLSDRFSAERPKGSFSTLEIQRTEQGDSAMYLCASTTQGAYNEQFFGPGTRLTVL.